There are many counts of the clone carrying this T cell receptor (beta chain). Its specificity is not known. This entry belongs to a study of T cell clonality in common variable immunodeficiency. Sequencing input was equivalent genomic DNA from CVID and controls. Profiling relied on immunoSEQ multiplex PCR, and the TCRdb table lists in-frame clones only, not all of them. The sample yields 15,000 to 25,000 clones, without any singletons. Study results and caveats: In common variable immunodeficiency, TCR beta chains reportedly carried fewer deletions and N-nucleotide insertions.

The sequenced sample consisted of peripheral blood mononuclear cells. The sequence was obtained from a human donor with common variable immunodeficiency.

The CDR3 sequence is CASSFQGVNEQFF. CDR3 bases read: TGCGCCAGCAGCTTTCAGGGGGTCAATGAG. J is TRBJ2-1 and V is TRBV5-1, with 7 bases that match TRBD1. The DNA ends 3 residues before the CDR3 does, and the rest of the CDR3 is filled in from the germline J gene. The CDR3 totals 13 residues. V was pared by 2 bases and J by 6 bases, with 2 bases of the junction left unmatched. Per the germline V gene, CDR1 is SGHRS and CDR2 is YFSETQ.